The present entry profiles one TCR beta chain with its context. This entry is derived from a study of PD-1 and CTLA-4 blockade in melanoma. Here immunoSEQ multiplex PCR was the method, and the copy in TCRdb shows in-frame clones only, minus some. The sample lists roughly 11,000 clones, roughly 82% seen once, with approximately 32% in the top ten. Per the germline V gene, CDR1 is SGHTS and CDR2 is YDEGEE. After removal of 4 bases from V and 10 bases from J, the junction contained 12 bases not matched to a gene. This CDR3 has 15 amino acids. The chain joins TRBV5-8 to TRBJ2-1, with 9 bases fitting TRBD1. The sample here was CD8+ T cells from peripheral blood, taken from a patient given anti-PD-1 treatment. The sequence derives from a human donor with melanoma. CDR3 protein: CASSRPLQGAREQFF. CDR3 DNA sequence: TGTGCCAGCAGCCGACCTCTACAGGGGGCGAGGGAGCAGTTCTTC.